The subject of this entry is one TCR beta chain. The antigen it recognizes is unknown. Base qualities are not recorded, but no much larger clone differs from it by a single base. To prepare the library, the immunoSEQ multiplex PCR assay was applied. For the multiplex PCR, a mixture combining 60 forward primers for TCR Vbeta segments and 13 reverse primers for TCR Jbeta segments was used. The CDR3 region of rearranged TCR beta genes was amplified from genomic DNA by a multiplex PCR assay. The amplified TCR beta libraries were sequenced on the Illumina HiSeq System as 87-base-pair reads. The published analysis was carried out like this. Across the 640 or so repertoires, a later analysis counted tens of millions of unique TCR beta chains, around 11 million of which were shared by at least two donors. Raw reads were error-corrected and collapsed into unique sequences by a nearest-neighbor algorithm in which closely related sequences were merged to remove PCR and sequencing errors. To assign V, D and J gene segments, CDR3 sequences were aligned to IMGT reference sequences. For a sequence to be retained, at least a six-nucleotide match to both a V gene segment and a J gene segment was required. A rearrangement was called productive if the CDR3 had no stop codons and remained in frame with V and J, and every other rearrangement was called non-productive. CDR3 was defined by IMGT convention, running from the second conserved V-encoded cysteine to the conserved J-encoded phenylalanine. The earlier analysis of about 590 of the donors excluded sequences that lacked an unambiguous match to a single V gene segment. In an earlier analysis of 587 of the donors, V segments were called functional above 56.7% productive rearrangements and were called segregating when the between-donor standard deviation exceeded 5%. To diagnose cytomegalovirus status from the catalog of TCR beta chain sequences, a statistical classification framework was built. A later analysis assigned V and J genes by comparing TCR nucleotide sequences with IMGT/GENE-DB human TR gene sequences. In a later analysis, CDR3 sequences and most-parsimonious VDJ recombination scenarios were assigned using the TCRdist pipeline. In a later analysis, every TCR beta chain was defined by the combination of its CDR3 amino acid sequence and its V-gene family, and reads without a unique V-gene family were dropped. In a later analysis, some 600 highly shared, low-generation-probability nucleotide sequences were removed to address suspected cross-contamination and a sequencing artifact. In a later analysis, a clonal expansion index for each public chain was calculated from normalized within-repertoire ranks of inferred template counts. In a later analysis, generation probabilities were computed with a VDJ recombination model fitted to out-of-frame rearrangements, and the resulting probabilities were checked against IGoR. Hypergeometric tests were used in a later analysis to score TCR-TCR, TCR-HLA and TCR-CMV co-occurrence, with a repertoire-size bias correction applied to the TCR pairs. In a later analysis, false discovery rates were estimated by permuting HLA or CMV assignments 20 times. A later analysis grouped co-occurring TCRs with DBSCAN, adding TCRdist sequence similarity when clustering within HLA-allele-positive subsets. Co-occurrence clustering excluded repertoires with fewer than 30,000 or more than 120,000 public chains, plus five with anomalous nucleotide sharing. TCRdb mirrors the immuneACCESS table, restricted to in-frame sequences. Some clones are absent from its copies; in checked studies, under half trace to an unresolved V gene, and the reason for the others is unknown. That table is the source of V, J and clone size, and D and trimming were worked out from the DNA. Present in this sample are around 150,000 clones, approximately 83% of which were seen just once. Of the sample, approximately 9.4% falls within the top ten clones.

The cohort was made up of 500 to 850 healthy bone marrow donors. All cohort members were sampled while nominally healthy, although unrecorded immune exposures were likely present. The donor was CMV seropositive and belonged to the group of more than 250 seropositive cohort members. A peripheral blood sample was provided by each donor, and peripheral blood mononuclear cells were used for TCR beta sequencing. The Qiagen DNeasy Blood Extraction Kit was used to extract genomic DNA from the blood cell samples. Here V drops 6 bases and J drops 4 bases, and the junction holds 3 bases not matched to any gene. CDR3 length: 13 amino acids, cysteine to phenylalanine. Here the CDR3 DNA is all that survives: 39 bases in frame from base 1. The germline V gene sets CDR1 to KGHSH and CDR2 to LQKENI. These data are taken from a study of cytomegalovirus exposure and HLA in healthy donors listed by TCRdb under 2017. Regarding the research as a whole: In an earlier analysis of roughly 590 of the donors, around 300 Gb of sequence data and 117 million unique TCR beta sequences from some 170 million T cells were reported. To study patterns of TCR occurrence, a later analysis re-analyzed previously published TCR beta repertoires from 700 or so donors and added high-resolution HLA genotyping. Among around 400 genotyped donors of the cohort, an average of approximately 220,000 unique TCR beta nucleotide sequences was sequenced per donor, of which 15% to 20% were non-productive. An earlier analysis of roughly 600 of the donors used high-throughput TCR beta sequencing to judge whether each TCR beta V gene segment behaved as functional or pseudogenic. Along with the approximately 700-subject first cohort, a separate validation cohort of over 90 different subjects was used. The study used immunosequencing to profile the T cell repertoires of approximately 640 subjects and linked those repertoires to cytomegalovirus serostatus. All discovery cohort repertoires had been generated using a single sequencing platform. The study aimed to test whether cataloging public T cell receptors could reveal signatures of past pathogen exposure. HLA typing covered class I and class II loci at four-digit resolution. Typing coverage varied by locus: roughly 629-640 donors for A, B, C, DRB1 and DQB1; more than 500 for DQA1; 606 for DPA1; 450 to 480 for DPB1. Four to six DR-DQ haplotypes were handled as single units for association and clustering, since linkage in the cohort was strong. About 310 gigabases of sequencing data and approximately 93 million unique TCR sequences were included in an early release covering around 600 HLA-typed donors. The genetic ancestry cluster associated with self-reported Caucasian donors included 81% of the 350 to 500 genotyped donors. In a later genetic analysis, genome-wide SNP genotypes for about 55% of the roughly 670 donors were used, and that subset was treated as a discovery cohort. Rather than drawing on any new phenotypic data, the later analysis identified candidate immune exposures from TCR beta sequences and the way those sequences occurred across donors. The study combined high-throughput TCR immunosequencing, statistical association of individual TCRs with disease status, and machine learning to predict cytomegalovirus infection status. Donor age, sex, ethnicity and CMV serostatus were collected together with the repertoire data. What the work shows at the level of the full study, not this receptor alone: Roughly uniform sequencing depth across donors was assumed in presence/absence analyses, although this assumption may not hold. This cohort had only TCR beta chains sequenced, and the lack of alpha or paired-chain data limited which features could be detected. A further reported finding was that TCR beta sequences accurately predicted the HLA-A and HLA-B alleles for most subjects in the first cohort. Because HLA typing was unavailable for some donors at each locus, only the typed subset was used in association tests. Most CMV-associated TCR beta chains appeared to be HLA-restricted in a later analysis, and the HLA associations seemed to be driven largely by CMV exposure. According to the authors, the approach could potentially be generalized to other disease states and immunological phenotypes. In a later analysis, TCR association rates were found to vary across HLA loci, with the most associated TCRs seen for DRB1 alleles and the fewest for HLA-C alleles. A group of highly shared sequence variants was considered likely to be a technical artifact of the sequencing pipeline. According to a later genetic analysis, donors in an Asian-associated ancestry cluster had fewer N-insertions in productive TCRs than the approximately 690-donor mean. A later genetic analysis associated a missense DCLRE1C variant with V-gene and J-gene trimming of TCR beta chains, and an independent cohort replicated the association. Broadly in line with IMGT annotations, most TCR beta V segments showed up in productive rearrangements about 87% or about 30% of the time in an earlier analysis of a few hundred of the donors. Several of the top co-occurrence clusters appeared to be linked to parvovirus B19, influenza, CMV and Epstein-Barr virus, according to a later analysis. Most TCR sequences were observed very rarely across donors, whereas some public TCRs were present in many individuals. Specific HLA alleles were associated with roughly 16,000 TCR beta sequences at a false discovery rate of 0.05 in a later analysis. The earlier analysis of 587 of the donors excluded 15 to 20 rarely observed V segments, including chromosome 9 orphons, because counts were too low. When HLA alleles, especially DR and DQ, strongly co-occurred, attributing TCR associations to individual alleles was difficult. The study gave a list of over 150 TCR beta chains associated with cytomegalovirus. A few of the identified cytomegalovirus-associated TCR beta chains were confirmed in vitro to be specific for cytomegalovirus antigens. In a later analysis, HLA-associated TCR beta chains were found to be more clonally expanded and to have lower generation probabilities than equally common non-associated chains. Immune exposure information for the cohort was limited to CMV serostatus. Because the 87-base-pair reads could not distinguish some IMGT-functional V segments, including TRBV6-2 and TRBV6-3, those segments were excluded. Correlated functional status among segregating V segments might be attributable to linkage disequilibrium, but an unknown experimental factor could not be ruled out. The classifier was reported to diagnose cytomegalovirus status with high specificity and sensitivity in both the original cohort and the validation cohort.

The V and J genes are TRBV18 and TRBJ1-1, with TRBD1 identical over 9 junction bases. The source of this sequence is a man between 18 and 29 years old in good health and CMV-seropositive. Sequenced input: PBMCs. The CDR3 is CASSLDRGTEAFF. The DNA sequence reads TGTGCCAGCTCGTTGGACAGGGGCACTGAAGCTTTCTTT.